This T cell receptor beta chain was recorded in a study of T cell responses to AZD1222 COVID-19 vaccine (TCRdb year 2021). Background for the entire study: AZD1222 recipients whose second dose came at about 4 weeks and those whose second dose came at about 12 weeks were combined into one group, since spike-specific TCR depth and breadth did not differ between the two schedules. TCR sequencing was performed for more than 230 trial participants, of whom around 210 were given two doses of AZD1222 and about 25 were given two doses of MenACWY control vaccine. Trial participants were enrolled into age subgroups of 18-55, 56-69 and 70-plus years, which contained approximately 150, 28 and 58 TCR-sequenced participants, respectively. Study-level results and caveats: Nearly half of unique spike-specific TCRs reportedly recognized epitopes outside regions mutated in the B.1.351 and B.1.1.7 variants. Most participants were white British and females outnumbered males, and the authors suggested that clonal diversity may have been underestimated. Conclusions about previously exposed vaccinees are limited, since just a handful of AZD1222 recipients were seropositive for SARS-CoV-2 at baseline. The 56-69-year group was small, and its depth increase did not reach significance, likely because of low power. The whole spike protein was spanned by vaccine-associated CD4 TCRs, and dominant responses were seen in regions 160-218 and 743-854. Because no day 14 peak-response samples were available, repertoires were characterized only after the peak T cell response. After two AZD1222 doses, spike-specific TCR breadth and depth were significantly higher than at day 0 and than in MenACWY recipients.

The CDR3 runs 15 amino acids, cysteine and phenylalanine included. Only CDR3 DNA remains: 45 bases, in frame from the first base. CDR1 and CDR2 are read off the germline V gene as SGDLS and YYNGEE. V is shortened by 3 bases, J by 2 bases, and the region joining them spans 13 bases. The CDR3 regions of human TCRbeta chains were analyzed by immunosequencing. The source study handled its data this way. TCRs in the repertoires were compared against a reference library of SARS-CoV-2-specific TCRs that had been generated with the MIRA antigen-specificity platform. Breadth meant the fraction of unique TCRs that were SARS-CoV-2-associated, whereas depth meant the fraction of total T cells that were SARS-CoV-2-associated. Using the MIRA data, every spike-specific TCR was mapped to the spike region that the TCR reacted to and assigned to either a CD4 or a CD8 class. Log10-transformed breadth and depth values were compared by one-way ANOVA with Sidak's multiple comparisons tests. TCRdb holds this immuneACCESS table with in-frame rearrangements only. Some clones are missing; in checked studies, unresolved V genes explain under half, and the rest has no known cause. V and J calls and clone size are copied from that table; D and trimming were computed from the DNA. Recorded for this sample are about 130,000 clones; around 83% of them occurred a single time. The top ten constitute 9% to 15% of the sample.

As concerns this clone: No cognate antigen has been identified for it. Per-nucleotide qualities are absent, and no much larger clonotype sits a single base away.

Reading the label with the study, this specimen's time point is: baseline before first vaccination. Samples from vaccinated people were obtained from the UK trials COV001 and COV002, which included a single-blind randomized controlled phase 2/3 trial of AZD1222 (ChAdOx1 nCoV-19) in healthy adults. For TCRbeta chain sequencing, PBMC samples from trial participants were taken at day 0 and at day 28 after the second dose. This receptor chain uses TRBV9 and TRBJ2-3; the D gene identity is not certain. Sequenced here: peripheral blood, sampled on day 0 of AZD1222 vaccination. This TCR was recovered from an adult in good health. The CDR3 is CASSEDLPPTDTQYF. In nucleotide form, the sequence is TGTGCCAGCAGCGAGGACCTCCCCCCCACAGATACGCAGTATTTT.